Listed here are 16 T cell receptor beta chains from one sample, sequenced in a study of T-cell reconstitution after alpha-beta-depleted transplantation in children. The TCRbeta library incorporated unique molecular identifiers. Each CDR3 protein is one row after TCRdb ran MiXCR on the PCR reads. This table has hundreds of thousands of distinct CDR3 sequences, 10% to 15% appearing once. The sequences come from PBMCs, mostly from graft donor cells, collected 360 days after TCRalphabeta/CD19-depleted stem cell transplant. These TCRs come from a male patient between 5 and 17 years old who had a stem cell transplant for acute myeloid leukemia, so the T cells may come from the graft donor.

This clonotype was seen many times. This rearrangement joins TRBV29-1 to TRBJ1-4, with 9 positions matching TRBD1. Trimming at V came to 1 base and at J to 1 base, leaving 1 base not matched to a gene. Germline V gene sequence: CDR1 SQVTM, CDR2 ANQGSEA. The CDR3 length is 15 residues. The CDR3 reads CSVEGTGETNEKLFF. In DNA form, the CDR3 reads TGCAGCGTTGAAGGGACAGGGGAAACTAATGAAAAACTGTTTTTT.

The chain has TRBV6-2 or TRBV6-3 and TRBJ2-7, with D possibly matching TRBD2 (5 bases). The CDR3 consists of 14 residues. From germline, CDR1 is MNHEY and CDR2 SVGEGT. V gave up 4 bases and J gave up 2 bases, with 12 bases separating them. The CDR3: CASSSFWETYEQYF. The CDR3 coding sequence is TGTGCCAGCAGTTCCTTTTGGGAGACCTACGAGCAGTACTTC.

This sequence joins TRBV28 and TRBJ2-1, with 7 bases lining up with TRBD1. With 5 bases clipped from V and 4 bases from J, the junction kept 11 bases outside the gene matches. CDR1 is MDHEN, CDR2 SYDVKM, per germline. The CDR3 runs 16 residues. CDR3: CASSLHGDRFYNEQFF. The CDR3 nucleotides read TGTGCCAGCAGTCTCCACGGGGACAGATTTTACAATGAGCAGTTCTTC.

This chain uses TRBV25-1 with TRBJ1-2; 7 positions match TRBD1. After removal of 1 base from V and 2 bases from J, the junction contained 4 bases not matched to a gene. Germline assignment: CDR1 MGHDK and CDR2 SYGVNS. The CDR3 extends over 15 amino acids. The CDR3 region has the DNA TGTGCCAGCAGTGAATCGGGCAGGGGGAACTATGGCTACACCTTC. This gives the protein CASSESGRGNYGYTF.

This clonotype was counted a few times. V usage is TRBV7-3 and J usage is TRBJ2-3, with D unclear. The V and J ends lost 8 bases and 1 base respectively, with 13 bases between them. The CDR3 runs to 14 residues. The germline V gene has CDR1 SGHTA and CDR2 FQGTGA. The DNA of the CDR3 is TGTGCCAGCGCCTCGGCTTTAGGCACAGATACGCAGTATTTT. Encoded protein: CASASALGTDTQYF.

V and J are TRBV10-3 and TRBJ2-2, with D unclear. Looked up from germline, CDR1 is ENHRY and CDR2 is SYGVKD. The CDR3 consists of 15 residues. V lost 0 bases, J lost 0 bases, and 5 bases lay in between. DNA of the CDR3: TGTGCCATCAGTGAGTCCGGTGCGAACACCGGGGAGCTGTTTTTT. This encodes CAISESGANTGELFF.

This chain connects TRBV28 to TRBJ1-3, with D possibly TRBD1 on 6 matching bases. CDR1 is MDHEN and CDR2 is SYDVKM in the germline V gene. This CDR3 region has 17 residues. V lost 3 bases, J lost 0 bases, and 15 bases lay in between. CDR3 in DNA: TGTGCCAGCAGTTTTTCCCGAGGGGGAATCTCTGGAAACACCATATATTTT. Amino acid sequence: CASSFSRGGISGNTIYF.

This clonotype was detected ten times or more. V and J are TRBV2 and TRBJ2-7, with TRBD2 matching 9 bases. This CDR3 comprises 15 residues. CDR1 and CDR2 (germline): SNHLY, FYNNEI. With 4 bases clipped from V and 0 bases from J, the junction kept 4 bases outside the gene matches. CDR3 protein: CASSALTSGSYEQYF. The CDR3 DNA reads as TGTGCCAGCAGTGCTCTGACTAGCGGCTCCTACGAGCAGTACTTC.

This clonotype was counted ten times or more. The chain carries TRBV28 and TRBJ2-7; 8 bases fit TRBD2. The CDR3 has 13 residues. The germline CDR1 and CDR2 sequences are MDHEN and SYDVKM. With 6 bases clipped from V and 3 bases from J, the junction kept 4 bases outside the gene matches. The CDR3 DNA sequence: TGTGCCAGCAGAAGGACTAGCCTCTACGAGCAGTACTTC. It translates to CASRRTSLYEQYF.

Ten or more counts support this clonotype. This sequence joins TRBV15 and TRBJ2-3, with a possible D match to TRBD1 (5 bases). Looked up from germline, CDR1 is LNHNV and CDR2 is YYDKDF (reference sequence). Trimming left V 0 bases short and J 3 bases short, with 10 bases between. This CDR3 has 15 residues. This CDR3 is CATSRDGAGTDTQYF. In nucleotides, the CDR3 is TGTGCCACCAGCAGAGATGGTGCAGGGACAGATACGCAGTATTTT.

This rearrangement joins TRBV30 to TRBJ2-1; D remains unclear. This CDR3 is 11 amino acids long. Trimming cost V 0 bases and J 9 bases, with 6 bases left between them. CDR1 and CDR2 from the germline V gene are GTSNPN and SVGIG (reference sequence). The CDR3 loop is CAWSVGPEQFF. CDR3 bases: TGTGCCTGGAGTGTCGGGCCTGAGCAGTTCTTC.

This clonotype was seen repeatedly, ten times or more. CDR3 DNA sequence: TGTGCCAGCAGGCGACTAGCGGGAAACAATGAGCAGTTCTTC. Translation gives CASRRLAGNNEQFF. This chain links TRBV12-3 or TRBV12-4 with TRBJ2-1; 11 bases line up with TRBD2. The CDR3 totals 14 residues. The J segment lost 5 bases and the V segment lost 6 bases, leaving 3 bases of the junction unmatched.

This clonotype was counted at least ten times. The rearrangement joins TRBV6-2 or TRBV6-3 to TRBJ2-5, with D possibly matching TRBD2 (6 bases). Per the germline V gene, CDR1 is MNHEY and CDR2 is SVGEGT. The CDR3 has 15 residues. Trimming left V 5 bases short and J 4 bases short, with 17 bases between. CDR3 loop: CASSPQTRSGETQYF. The CDR3 DNA reads TGTGCCAGCAGTCCCCAGACTAGATCTGGAGAGACCCAGTACTTC.

The J gene is TRBJ2-3, the V gene TRBV7-2, with TRBD2 matching 7 bases. CDR1 is SGHTA, CDR2 FQGNSA, per germline. The CDR3 consists of 17 residues. V lost 2 bases to trimming and J lost 0 bases; unmatched junction nucleotides: 8. This chain's CDR3 is CASSLQGLAVSTDTQYF. CDR3 coding DNA: TGTGCCAGCAGCTTACAGGGTCTAGCGGTTAGCACAGATACGCAGTATTTT.

This clonotype was observed a handful of times. The chain has TRBV28 and TRBJ2-7, with D perhaps matching TRBD2 (5 bases). Trimming pared 3 bases from V and 4 bases from J, leaving 13 bases between. The CDR3 spans 14 residues. The germline CDR1 and CDR2 sequences are MDHEN and SYDVKM. CDR3 nucleotides: TGTGCCAGCAGTTTTCTGGGAGAAGGGTACGAGCAGTACTTC. This encodes CASSFLGEGYEQYF.

V gene TRBV14 combines with J gene TRBJ2-1; 11 positions agree with TRBD2. The CDR3 is 16 amino acids. J was trimmed by 12 bases and V by 2 bases; bases with no gene match: 12. Germline values: CDR1 SGHDN, CDR2 FVKESK. In DNA, the CDR3 is TGTGCCAGCAGCCAATTAACTAGCGGGAGTGTTAAGTGGCAGTTCTTC. Protein: CASSQLTSGSVKWQFF.